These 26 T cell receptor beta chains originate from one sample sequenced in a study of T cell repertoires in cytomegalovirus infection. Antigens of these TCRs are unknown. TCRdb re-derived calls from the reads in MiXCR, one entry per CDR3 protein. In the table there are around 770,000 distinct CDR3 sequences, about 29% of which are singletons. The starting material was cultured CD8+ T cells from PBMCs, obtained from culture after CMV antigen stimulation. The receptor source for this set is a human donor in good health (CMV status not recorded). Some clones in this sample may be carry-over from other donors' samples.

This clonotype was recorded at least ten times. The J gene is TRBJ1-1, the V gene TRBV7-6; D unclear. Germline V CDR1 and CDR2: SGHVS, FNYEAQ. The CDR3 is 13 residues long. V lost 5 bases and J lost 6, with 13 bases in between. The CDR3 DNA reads TGTGCCAGCAGCGCAGAAGCTTGGGCTGAAGCTTTCTTT. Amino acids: CASSAEAWAEAFF. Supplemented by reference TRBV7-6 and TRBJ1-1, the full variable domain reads GAGVSQSPRYKVTKRGQDVALRCDPISGHVSLYWYRQALGQGPEFLTYFNYEAQQDKSGLPNDRFSAERPEGSISTLTIQRTEQRDSAMYRCASSAEAWAEAFFGQGTRLTVV.

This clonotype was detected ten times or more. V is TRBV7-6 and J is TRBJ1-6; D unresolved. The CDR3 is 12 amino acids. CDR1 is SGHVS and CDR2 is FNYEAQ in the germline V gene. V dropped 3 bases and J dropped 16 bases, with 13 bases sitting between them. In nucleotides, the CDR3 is TGTGCCAGCAGCTTTACCAGCGGTGGGCTCCACTTT. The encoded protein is CASSFTSGGLHF.

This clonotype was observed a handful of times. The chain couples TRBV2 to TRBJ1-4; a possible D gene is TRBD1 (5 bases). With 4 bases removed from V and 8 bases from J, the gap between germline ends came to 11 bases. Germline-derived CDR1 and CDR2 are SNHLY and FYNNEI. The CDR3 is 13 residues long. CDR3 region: CASSVWDPEKLFF. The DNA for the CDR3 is TGTGCCAGCAGTGTATGGGACCCCGAAAAACTGTTTTTT. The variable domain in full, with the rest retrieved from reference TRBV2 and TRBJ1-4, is EPEVTQTPSHQVTQMGQEVILRCVPISNHLYFYWYRQILGQKVEFLVSFYNNEISEKSEIFDDQFSVERPDGSNFTLKIRSTKLEDSAMYFCASSVWDPEKLFFGSGTQLSVL.

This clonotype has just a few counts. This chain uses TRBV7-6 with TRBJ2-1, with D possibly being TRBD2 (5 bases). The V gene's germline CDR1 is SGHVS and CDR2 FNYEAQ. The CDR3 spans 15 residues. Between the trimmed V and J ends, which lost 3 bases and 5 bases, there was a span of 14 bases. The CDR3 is CASSLGGGGNNEQFF. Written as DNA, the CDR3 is TGTGCCAGCAGCTTGGGCGGAGGCGGCAACAATGAGCAGTTCTTC.

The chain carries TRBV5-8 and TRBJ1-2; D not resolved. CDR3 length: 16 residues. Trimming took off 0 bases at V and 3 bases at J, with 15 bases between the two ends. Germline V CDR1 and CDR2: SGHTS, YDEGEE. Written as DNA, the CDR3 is TGTGCCAGCAGCTTGGTTCAGGTGGGCATAGACTATGGCTACACCTTC. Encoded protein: CASSLVQVGIDYGYTF.

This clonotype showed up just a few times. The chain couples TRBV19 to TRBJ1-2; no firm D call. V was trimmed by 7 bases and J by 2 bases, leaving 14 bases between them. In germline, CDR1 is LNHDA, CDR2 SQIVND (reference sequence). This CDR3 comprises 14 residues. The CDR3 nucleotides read TGTGCCAGTACCCGCGGAGAAAACAACTATGGCTACACCTTC. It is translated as CASTRGENNYGYTF.

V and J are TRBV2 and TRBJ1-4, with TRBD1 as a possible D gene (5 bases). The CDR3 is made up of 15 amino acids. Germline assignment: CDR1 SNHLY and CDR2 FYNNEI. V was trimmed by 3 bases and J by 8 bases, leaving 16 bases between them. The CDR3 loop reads CASSELGGWDEKLFF. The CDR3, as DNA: TGTGCCAGCAGTGAGTTGGGTGGATGGGACGAAAAACTGTTTTTT.

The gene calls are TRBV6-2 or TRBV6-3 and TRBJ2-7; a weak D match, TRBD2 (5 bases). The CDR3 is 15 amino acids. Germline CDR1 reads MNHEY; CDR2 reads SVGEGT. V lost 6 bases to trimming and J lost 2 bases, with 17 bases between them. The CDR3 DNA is TGTGCCAGCAGCCACGCGGGCACGGGTACCTACGAGCAGTACGTC. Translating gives CASSHAGTGTYEQYV.

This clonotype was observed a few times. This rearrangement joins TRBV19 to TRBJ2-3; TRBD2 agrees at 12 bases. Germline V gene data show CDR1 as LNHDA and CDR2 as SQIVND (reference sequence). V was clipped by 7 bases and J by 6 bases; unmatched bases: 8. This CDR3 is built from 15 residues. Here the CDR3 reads CASKASGGATDTQYF. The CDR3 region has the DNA TGTGCCAGTAAGGCTAGCGGGGGGGCAACGGATACGCAGTATTTT.

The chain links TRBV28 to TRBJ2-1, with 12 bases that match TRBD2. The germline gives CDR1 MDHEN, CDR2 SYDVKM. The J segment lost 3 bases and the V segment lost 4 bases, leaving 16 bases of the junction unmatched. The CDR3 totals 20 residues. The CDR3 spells CASSSTGLAGGSVSYNEQFF. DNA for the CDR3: TGTGCCAGCAGTTCCACCGGGCTAGCGGGGGGGAGCGTAAGCTACAATGAGCAGTTCTTC.

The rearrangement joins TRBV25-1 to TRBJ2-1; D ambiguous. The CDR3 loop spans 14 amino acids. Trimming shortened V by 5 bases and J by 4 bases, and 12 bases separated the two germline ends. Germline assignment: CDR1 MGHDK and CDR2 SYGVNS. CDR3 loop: CASSHKGQYNEQFF. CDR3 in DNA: TGTGCCAGCAGTCACAAAGGGCAATACAATGAGCAGTTCTTC.

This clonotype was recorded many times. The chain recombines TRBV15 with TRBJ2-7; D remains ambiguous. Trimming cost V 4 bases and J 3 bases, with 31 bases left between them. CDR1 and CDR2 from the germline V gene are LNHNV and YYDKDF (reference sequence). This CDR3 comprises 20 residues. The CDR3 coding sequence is TGTGCCACCAGCACTATTCCCCGGACGGGCCCCGGTGTATTGATCTACGAGCAGTACTTC. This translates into CATSTIPRTGPGVLIYEQYF.

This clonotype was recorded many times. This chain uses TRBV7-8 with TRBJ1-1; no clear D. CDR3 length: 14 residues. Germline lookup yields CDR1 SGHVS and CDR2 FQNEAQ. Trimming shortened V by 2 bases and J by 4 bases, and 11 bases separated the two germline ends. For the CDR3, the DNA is TGTGCCAGCAGCTTAAAAGAAGGCAGCACTGAAGCTTTCTTT. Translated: CASSLKEGSTEAFF.

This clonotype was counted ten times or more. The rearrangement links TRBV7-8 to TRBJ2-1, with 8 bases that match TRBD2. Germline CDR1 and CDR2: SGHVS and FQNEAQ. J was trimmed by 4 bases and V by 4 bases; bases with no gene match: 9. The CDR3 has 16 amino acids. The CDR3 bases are TGTGCCAGCAGCTCCCGGTTTGAGCGGGGGTACAATGAGCAGTTCTTC. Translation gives CASSSRFERGYNEQFF.

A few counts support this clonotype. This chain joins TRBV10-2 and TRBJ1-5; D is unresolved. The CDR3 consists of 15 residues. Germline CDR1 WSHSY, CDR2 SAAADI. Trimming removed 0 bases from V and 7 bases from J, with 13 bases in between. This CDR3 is CASSESNQEGQPQHF. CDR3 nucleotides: TGCGCCAGCAGTGAGTCTAACCAGGAGGGCCAGCCCCAGCATTTT.

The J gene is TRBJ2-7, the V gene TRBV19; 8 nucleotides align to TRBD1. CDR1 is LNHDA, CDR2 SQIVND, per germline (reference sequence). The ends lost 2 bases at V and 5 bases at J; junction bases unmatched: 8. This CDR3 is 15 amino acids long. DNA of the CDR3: TGTGCCAGTAGTATACCCGGACAGGGTATCCACGAGCAGTACTTC. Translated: CASSIPGQGIHEQYF.

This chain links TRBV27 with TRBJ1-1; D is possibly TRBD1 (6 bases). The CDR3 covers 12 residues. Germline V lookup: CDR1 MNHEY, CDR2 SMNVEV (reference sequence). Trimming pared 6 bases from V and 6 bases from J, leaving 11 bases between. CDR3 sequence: CASRGAPSEAFF. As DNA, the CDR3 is TGTGCCAGCAGGGGGGCCCCCTCTGAAGCTTTCTTT.

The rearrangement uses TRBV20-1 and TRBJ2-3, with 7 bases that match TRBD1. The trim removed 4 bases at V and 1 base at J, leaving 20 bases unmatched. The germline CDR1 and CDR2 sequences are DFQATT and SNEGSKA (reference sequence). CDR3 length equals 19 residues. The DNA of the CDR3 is TGCAGTGCTACTCGTAGGGACAGAATGATCATAGCAGGCACAGATACGCAGTATTTT. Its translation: CSATRRDRMIIAGTDTQYF.

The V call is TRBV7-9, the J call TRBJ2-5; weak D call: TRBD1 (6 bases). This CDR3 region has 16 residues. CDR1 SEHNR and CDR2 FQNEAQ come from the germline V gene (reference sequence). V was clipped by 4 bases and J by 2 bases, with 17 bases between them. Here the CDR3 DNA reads TGTGCCAGCAGCTCCAACAGGGACAATCTTCAAGAGACCCAGTACTTC. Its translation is CASSSNRDNLQETQYF.

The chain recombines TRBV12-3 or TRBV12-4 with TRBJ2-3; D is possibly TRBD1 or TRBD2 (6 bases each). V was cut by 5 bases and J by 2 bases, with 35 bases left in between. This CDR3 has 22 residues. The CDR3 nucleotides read TGTGCCAGCAGTCCAATAGAGGGGGGCCTCCCCCCAAACCAGCCGCACACAGATACGCAGTATTTT. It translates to CASSPIEGGLPPNQPHTDTQYF.

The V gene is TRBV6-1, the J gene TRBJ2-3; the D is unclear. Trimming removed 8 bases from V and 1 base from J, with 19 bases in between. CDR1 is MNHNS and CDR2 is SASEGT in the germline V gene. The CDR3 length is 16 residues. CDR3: CASSVGFVRGTDTQYF. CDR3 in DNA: TGTGCCAGCTCAGTGGGCTTCGTCCGGGGCACAGATACGCAGTATTTT.

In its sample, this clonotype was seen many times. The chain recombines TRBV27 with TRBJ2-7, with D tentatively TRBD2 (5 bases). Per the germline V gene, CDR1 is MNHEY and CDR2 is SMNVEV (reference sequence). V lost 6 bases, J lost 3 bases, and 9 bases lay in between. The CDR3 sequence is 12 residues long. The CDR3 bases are TGTGCCAGCAGCTTGAGCGGCTACGAGCAGTACTTC. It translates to CASSLSGYEQYF.

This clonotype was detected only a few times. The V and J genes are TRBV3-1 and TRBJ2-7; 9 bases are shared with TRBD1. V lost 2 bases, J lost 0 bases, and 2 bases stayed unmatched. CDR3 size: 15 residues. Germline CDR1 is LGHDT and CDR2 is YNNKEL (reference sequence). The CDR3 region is CASSQSTGGSYEQYF. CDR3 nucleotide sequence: TGTGCCAGCAGCCAATCGACAGGGGGCTCCTACGAGCAGTACTTC.

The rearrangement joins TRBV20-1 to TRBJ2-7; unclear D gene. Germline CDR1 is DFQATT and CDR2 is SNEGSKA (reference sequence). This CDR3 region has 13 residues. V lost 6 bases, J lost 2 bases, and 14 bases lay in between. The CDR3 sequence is CSAIEDKAYEQYF. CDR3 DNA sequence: TGCAGTGCCATCGAAGACAAGGCCTACGAGCAGTACTTC.

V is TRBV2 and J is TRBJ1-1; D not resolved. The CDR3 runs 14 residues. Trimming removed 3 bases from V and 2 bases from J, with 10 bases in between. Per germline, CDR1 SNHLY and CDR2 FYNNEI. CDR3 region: CASSDDGGNTEAFF. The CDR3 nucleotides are TGTGCCAGCAGTGACGACGGAGGTAACACTGAAGCTTTCTTT.

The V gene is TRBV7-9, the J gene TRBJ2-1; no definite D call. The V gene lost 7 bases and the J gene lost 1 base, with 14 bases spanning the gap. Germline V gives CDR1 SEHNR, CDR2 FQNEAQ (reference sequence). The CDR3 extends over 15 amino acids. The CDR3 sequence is CASTDDDRSYNEQFF. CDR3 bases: TGTGCCAGCACCGATGACGACCGTTCCTACAATGAGCAGTTCTTC.